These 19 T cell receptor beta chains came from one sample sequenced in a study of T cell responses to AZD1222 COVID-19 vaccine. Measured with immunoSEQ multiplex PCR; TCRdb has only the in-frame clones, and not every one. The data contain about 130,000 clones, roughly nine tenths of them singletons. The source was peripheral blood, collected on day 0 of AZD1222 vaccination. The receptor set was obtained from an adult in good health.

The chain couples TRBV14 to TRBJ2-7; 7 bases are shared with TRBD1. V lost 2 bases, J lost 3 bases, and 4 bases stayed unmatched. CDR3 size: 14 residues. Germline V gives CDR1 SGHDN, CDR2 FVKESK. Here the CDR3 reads CASSQRAGGYEQYF. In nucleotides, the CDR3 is TGTGCCAGCAGCCAAAGGGCAGGGGGCTACGAGCAGTACTTC.

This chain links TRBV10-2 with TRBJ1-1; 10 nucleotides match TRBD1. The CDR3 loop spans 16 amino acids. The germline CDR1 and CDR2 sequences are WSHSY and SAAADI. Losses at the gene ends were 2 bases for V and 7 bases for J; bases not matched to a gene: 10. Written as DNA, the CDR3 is TGCGCCAGCAGTGAGGGACAGGGGGGGCATCGTGGTGAAGCTTTCTTT. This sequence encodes CASSEGQGGHRGEAFF.

This CDR3 is CASSSDIYEQYF. CDR3 bases: TGTGCCAGCAGCTCCGACATCTACGAGCAGTACTTC. The rearrangement links TRBV5-4 to TRBJ2-7; D gene uncertain. CDR1 is SGHNT and CDR2 is YYREEE in the germline V gene (reference sequence). V dropped 3 bases and J dropped 3 bases, with 7 bases sitting between them. CDR3 size: 12 residues.

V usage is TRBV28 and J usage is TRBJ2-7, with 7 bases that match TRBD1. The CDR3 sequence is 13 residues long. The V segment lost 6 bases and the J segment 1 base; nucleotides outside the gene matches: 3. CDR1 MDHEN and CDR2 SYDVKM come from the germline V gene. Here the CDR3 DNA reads TGTGCCAGCAGGACAGGGATTTCCTACGAGCAGTACTTC. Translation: CASRTGISYEQYF.

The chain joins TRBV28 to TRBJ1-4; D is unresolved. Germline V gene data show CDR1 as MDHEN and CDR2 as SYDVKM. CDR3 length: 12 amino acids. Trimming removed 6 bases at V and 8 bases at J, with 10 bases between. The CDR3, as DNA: TGTGCCAGCAGGGACTTTGCCGAAAAACTGTTTTTT. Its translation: CASRDFAEKLFF.

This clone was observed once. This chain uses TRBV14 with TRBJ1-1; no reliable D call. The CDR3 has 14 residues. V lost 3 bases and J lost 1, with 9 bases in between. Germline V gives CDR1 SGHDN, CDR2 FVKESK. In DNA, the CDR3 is TGTGCCAGCAGCCACTCTCGGGGGAACACTGAAGCTTTCTTT. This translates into CASSHSRGNTEAFF. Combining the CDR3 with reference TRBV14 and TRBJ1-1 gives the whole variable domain EAGVTQFPSHSVIEKGQTVTLRCDPISGHDNLYWYRRVMGKEIKFLLHFVKESKQDESGMPNNRFLAERTGGTYSTLKVQPAELEDSGVYFCASSHSRGNTEAFFGQGTRLTVV.

Written as DNA, the CDR3 is TGTGCCAGCAGCTTAGCACAGGGAATGAACACTGAAGCTTTCTTT. Residues: CASSLAQGMNTEAFF. This chain connects TRBV7-9 to TRBJ1-1, with D tentatively TRBD1 (6 bases). Germline V gene lookup returns CDR1 SEHNR and CDR2 FQNEAQ (reference sequence). V lost 0 bases to trimming and J lost 0 bases, with 8 bases between them. The CDR3 runs 15 residues.

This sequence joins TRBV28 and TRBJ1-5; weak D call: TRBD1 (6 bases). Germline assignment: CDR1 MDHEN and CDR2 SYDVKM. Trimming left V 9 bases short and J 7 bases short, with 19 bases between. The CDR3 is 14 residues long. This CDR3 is CASRRQAHTQPQHF. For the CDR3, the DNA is TGTGCCAGTAGAAGACAGGCGCATACACAGCCCCAGCATTTT. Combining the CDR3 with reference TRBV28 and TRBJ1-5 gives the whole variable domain DVKVTQSSRYLVKRTGEKVFLECVQDMDHENMFWYRQDPGLGLRLIYFSYDVKMKEKGDIPEGYSVSREKKERFSLILESASTNQTSMYLCASRRQAHTQPQHFGDGTRLSIL.

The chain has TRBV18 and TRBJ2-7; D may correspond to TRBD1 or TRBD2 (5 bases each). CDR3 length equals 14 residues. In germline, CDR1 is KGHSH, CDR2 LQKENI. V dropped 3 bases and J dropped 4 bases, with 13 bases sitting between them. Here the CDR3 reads CASSPGTTLYEQYF. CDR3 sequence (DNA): TGTGCCAGCTCACCTGGGACCACCCTATACGAGCAGTACTTC.

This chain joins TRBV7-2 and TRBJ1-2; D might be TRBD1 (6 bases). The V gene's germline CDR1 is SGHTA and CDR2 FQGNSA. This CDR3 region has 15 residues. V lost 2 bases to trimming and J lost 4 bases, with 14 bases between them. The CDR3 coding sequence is TGTGCCAGCAGCTTAAAGAGGGGGAGTTTCTATGGCTACACCTTC. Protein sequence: CASSLKRGSFYGYTF.

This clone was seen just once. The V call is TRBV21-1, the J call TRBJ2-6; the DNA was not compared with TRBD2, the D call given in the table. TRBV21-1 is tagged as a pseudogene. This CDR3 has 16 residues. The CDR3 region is CASSSDKESGANVLTF. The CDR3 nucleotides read TGTGCCAGCAGCAGTGATAAGGAGTCTGGGGCCAACGTCCTGACTTTC.

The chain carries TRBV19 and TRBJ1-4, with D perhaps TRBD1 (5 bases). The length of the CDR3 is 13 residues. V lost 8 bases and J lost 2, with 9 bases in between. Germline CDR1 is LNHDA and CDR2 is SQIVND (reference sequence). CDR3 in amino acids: CASSWGTNEKLFF. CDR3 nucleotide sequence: TGTGCCAGTTCGTGGGGGACTAATGAAAAACTGTTTTTT.

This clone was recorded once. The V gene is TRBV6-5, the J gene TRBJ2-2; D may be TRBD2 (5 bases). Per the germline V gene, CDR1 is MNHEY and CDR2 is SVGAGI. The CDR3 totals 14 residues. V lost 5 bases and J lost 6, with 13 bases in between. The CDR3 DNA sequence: TGTGCCAGCAGTCCGCCCAGGACTTCCGGGGAGCTGTTTTTT. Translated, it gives CASSPPRTSGELFF.

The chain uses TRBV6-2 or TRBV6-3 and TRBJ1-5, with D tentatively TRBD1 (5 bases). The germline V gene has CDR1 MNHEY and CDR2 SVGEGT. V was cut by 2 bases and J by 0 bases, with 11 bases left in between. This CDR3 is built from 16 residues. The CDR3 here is CASSYHQGYSNQPQHF. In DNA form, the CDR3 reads TGTGCCAGCAGTTACCACCAGGGTTATAGCAATCAGCCCCAGCATTTT.

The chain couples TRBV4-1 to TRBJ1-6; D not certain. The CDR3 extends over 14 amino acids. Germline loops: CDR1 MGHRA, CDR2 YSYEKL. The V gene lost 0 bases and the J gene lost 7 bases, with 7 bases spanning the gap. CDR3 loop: CASSQDRPNSPLHF. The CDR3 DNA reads TGCGCCAGCAGCCAAGACAGACCAAATTCACCCCTCCACTTT.

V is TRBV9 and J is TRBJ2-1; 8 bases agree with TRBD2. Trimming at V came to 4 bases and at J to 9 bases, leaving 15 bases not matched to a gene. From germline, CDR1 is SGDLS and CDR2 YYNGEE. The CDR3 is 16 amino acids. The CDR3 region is CASSISGGPLSREQFF. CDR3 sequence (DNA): TGTGCCAGCAGCATCAGCGGGGGTCCCTTGTCGCGTGAGCAGTTCTTC.

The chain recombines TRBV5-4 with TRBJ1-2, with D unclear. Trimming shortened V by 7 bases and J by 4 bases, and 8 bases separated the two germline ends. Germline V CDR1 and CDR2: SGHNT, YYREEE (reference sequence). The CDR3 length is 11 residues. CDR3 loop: CASGSGYGYTF. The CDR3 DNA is TGTGCCAGCGGATCAGGCTATGGCTACACCTTC.

CDR3 nucleotides: TGCAGTGCTAGTGATAGGGGGCGCGGTCAGCCCCAGCATTTT. Encoded protein: CSASDRGRGQPQHF. The gene calls are TRBV20-1 and TRBJ1-5, with 7 bases matching TRBD1. Germline CDR1 DFQATT, CDR2 SNEGSKA (reference sequence). The CDR3 has 14 residues. After removal of 3 bases from V and 6 bases from J, the junction contained 8 bases not matched to a gene.

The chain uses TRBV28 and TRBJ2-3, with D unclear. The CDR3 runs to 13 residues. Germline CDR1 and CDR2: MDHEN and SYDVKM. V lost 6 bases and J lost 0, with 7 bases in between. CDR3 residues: CASRRFSTDTQYF. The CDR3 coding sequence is TGTGCCAGCAGGCGATTTAGCACAGATACGCAGTATTTT. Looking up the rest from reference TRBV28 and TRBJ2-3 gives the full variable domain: DVKVTQSSRYLVKRTGEKVFLECVQDMDHENMFWYRQDPGLGLRLIYFSYDVKMKEKGDIPEGYSVSREKKERFSLILESASTNQTSMYLCASRRFSTDTQYFGPGTRLTVL.